The rows below give T cell receptor beta chains drawn from one sample of a study of shared clonotypes between healthy human individuals. Measured with immunoSEQ multiplex PCR; TCRdb has only the in-frame clones, and not every one. The table includes over 850,000 clones, about 80% detected once. Sequenced: memory CD4+ T cells from PBMCs. Receptors were obtained from a man between 18 and 35 years old in good health. Some clones in this sample may be carry-over from other donors' samples. The CDR3 runs from the conserved cysteine through the conserved F or W. The D gene is left open where the match is weak. Where a row states a size, it is once, few, many or the class of an expanded clone; other rows omit it.

j_call d_call v_call clone_size cdr3_aa cdr3_nt
TRBJ1-1 NA TRBV7-9 NA CASSSLTGDTEAFF TGTGCCAGCAGCTCACTAACGGGGGACACTGAAGCTTTCTTT
TRBJ1-1 NA TRBV7-9 NA CASSKEDRNTEAFF TGTGCCAGCAGCAAAGAGGACAGGAACACTGAAGCTTTCTTT
TRBJ2-3 TRBD2 TRBV5-1 NA CASSRGTSGDVDTQYF TGCGCCAGCAGCCGTGGGACTAGCGGTGATGTAGATACGCAGTATTTT
TRBJ1-1 NA TRBV2 few CASSLLEAFF TGTGCCAGCTCTCTCCTTGAAGCTTTCTTT
TRBJ2-3 NA TRBV5-8 many CASSLGIHTDTQYF TGTGCCAGCAGCTTGGGAATACACACAGATACGCAGTATTTT
TRBJ2-5 NA TRBV29-1 NA CSVEGSGETQYF TGCAGCGTTGAGGGGTCGGGAGAGACCCAGTACTTC
TRBJ2-7 TRBD1 TRBV7-2 NA CASSFGTAFLEQYF TGTGCCAGCAGCTTCGGGACAGCTTTTCTGGAGCAGTACTTC
TRBJ1-1 NA TRBV7-2 many CASSSTSGAYTEAFF TGTGCCAGCAGCTCCACCTCGGGGGCTTACACTGAAGCTTTCTTT
TRBJ1-4 NA TRBV5-1 few CASSLIGSGEKLFF TGCGCCAGCAGCTTGATCGGATCTGGTGAAAAACTGTTTTTT
TRBJ1-2 TRBD1 TRBV30 NA CAWSGGQAIWGYTF TGTGCCTGGAGTGGGGGACAGGCTATTTGGGGCTACACCTTC
TRBJ2-2 TRBD2 TRBV5-1 NA CASSLMRASGATNIGELFF TGCGCCAGCAGCTTGATGAGGGCTAGCGGGGCTACAAACATCGGGGAGCTGTTTTTT
TRBJ2-5 NA TRBV5-4 NA CASSSSLRRVQETQYF TGTGCCAGCAGCTCGTCGCTACGGAGAGTACAAGAGACCCAGTACTTC
TRBJ2-5 TRBD1 TRBV7-6 NA CASSFTGGAETQYF TGTGCCAGCAGCTTCACAGGGGGCGCGGAGACCCAGTACTTC
TRBJ2-7 TRBD2 TRBV5-1 NA CASSSASGSFFEQYF TGCGCCAGCAGCTCCGCCAGCGGGAGTTTCTTCGAGCAGTACTTC
TRBJ1-1 NA TRBV7-8 NA CASSHTGRGTEAFF TGTGCCAGCAGCCATACAGGGAGAGGCACTGAAGCTTTCTTT
TRBJ2-7 TRBD2 TRBV28 NA CASSSTRSSGRFDEQYF TGTGCCAGCAGCTCCACTCGGTCTAGCGGGAGGTTCGACGAGCAGTACTTC
TRBJ2-7 NA TRBV7-2 NA CASSPNRASYEQYF TGTGCCAGCAGCCCTAACAGGGCTTCCTACGAGCAGTACTTC
TRBJ1-2 NA TRBV18 NA CASLSSTGSYTGYTF TGTGCCAGCCTGAGCTCCACAGGGTCCTATACCGGCTACACCTTC
TRBJ1-1 TRBD1 TRBV7-2 NA CASREGTGGTEAFF TGTGCCAGCAGGGAAGGAACAGGGGGGACTGAAGCTTTCTTT
TRBJ2-1 NA TRBV11-3 few CASSASLREQFF TGTGCCAGCAGCGCCTCCCTCAGGGAGCAGTTCTTC
TRBJ2-5 NA TRBV9 NA CASSPRPEETQYF TGTGCCAGCAGCCCCCGACCGGAAGAGACCCAGTACTTC
TRBJ2-4 NA TRBV5-1 NA CASSLVVGLAKNIQYF TGCGCCAGCAGCTTGGTTGTGGGCCTAGCCAAAAACATTCAGTACTTC
TRBJ1-1 TRBD1 TRBV11-1 NA CASSFGQANTEAFF TGTGCCAGCAGCTTCGGACAGGCTAACACTGAAGCTTTCTTT
TRBJ2-1 NA TRBV7-3 few CASSLGQNNEQFF TGTGCCAGCAGCTTAGGTCAGAACAATGAGCAGTTCTTC
TRBJ2-3 NA TRBV4-1 NA CASSHDGDTQYF TGCGCCAGCAGCCACGACGGAGATACGCAGTATTTT
TRBJ1-5 TRBD1 TRBV10-1 NA CASSPDRGQPQHF TGCGCCAGCAGCCCGGACAGGGGCCAGCCCCAGCATTTT